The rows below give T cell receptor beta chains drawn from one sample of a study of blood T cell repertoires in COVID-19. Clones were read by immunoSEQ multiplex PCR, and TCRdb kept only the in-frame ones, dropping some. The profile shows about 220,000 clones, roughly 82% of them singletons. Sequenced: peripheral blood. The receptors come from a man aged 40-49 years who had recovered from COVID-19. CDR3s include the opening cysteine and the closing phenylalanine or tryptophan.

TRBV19	CASSRASGGAGGETQYF
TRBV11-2	CASSLDRGSDTQYF
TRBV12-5	CASLPSRGPTDTQYF
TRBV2	CASSAVAGEFPDTQYF
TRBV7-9	CASSYTGGGYEQYF
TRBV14	CASSRLTSGRPAYNEQFF
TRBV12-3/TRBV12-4	CASSLRRTYEQYF
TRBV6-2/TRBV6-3	CASSYVLGDITNTGELFF
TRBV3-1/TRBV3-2	CASSPPGLGDGYTF
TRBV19	CASSPFGTSNQPQHF
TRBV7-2	CASSLARETQYF
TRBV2	CASSGQGGNQPQHF
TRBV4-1	CASSQGEVRWDTIYF
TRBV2	CASSPDSNYGYTF
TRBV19	CASSIGIREAQHF
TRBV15	CATSGLQGYEQYF
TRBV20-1	CSARAGGGYTF
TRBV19	CASSRGQGSEKLFF
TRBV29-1	CSVRWTGDGYTF
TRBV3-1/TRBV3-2	CASSREGWGPEAFF
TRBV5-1	CASSLTGRSTGELFF
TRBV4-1	CASSLNRGTEAFF
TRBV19	CASSRGARRNQPQHF
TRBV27	CASSPLSLMGVGAGEKLFF
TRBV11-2	CASSLDGRALFGELFF
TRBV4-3	CASSQGTFGGYEQYF
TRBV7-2	CASSFGAGGQETQYF
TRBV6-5	CASRAGQNTGELFF
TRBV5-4	CASSLAGGGTGELFF
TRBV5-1	CASNQEPGTTQETQYF
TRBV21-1	CASSNPLRAGETQYF
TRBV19	CASSGRGRAYF
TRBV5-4	CASSFKGGDEQYF
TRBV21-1	CASSPLAGRHGNTIYF
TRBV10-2	CASSGWGLESGNTIYF
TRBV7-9	CASSLRGSETQYF
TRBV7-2	CASGQRLAGTETQYF
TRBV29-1	CSVLQGRGETQYF
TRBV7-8	CASSPKWGLDPYGYTF
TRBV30	CAWSPRAGTPNTGELFF
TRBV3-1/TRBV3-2	CASSPSSGRPSYEQYF
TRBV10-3	CAISARTLHEQYF
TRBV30	CAWSAQRNQPQHF
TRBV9	CASSVDSGGTYEQYF
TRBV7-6	CASSLGTPMGSNTIYF
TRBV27	CASSSRQDYNEQFF
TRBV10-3	CAISRTGGGYTF
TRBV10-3	CAISESLLYEQYF
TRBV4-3	CASSQLQGSNEKLFF
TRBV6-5	CASTHPRGGVREQYF